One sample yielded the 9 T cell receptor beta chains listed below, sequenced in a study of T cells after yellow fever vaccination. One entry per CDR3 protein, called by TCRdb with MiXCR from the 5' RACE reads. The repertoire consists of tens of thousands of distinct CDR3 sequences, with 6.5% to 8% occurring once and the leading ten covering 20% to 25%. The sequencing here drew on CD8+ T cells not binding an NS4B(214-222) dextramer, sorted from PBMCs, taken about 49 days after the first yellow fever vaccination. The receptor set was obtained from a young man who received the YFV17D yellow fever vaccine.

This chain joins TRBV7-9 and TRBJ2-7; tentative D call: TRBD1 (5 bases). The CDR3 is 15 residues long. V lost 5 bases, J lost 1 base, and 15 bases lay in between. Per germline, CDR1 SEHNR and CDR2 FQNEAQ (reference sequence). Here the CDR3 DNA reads TGTGCCAGCAGCAAGTCCTCAGGGTCATCCTACGAGCAGTACGTC. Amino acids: CASSKSSGSSYEQYV.

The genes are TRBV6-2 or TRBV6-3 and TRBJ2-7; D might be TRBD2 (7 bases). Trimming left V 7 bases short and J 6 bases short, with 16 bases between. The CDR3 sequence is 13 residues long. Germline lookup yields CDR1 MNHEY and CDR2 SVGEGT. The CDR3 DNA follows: TGTGCCAGCACAAGGGGGGGACAAGGCGAGCAGTACTTC. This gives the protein CASTRGGQGEQYF.

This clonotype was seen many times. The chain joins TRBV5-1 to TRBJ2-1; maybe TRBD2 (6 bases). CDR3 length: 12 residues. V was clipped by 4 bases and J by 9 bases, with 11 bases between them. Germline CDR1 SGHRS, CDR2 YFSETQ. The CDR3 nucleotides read TGCGCCAGCAGCAGGATGGGGGGTGAGCAGTTCTTC. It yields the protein CASSRMGGEQFF.

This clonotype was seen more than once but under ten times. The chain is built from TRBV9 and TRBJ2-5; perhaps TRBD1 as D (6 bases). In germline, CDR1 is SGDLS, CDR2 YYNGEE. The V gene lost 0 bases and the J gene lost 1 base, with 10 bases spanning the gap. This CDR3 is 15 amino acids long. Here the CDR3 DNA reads TGTGCCAGCAGCGTAGACAGGGCTACCCAAGAGACCCAGTACTTC. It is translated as CASSVDRATQETQYF.

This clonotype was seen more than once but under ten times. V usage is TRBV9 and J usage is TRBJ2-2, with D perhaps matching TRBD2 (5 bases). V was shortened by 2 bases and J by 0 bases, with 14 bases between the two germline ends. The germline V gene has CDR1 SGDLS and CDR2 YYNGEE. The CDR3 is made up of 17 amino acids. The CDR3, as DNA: TGTGCCAGCAGCGTGACGGGATCCGGGGCGAACACCGGGGAGCTGTTTTTT. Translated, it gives CASSVTGSGANTGELFF.

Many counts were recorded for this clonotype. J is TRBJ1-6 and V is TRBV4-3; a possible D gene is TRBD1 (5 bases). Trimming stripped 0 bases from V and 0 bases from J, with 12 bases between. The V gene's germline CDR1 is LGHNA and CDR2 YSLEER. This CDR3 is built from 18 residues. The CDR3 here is CASSQDRPGTSYNSPLHF. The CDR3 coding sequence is TGCGCCAGCAGCCAAGATAGACCAGGGACCTCCTATAATTCACCCCTCCACTTT.

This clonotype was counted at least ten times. CDR3 in DNA: TGTGCCAGCAGGAGGGACAGGGGCGAGCAGTACGTC. Protein sequence: CASRRDRGEQYV. The chain couples TRBV6-2 or TRBV6-3 to TRBJ2-7, with TRBD1 matching 10 bases. The ends lost 6 bases at V and 6 bases at J; junction bases unmatched: 2. The CDR3 runs 12 residues. Germline V gene lookup returns CDR1 MNHEY and CDR2 SVGEGT.

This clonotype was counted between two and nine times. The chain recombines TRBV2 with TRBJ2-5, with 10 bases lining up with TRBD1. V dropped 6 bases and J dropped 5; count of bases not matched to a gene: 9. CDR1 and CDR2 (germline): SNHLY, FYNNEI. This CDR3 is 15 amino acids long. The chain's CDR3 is CASRDPDRGLETQYF. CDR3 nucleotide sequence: TGTGCCAGCAGGGACCCCGACAGGGGGCTTGAGACCCAGTACTTC.

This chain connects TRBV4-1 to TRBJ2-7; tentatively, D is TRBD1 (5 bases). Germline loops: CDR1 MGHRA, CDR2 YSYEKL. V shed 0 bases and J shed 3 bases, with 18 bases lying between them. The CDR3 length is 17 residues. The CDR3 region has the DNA TGCGCCAGCAGCCAAGACCCCTACCCAGGGTGGGTCTACGAGCAGTACTTC. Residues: CASSQDPYPGWVYEQYF.